Following are 26 T cell receptor beta chains from one sample sequenced in a study of blood T cells in healthy people across ages. PCR was performed a second time for 7 to 11 cycles using a sample-barcoded 5' primer and a J-beta primer mix. MiXCR, run by TCRdb on the 5' RACE reads, gives a single entry per CDR3 protein. The data show hundreds of thousands of distinct CDR3 sequences, about a quarter seen once. The data also belong to a second study, concerning T cells of mothers and their children.

The material sequenced was blood. These receptors all come from a boy aged 2 to 10 in good health.

The chain recombines TRBV12-3 or TRBV12-4 with TRBJ2-1, with TRBD1 matching over 10 bases. The last part of the DNA fits TRBJ2-7 better; the J call may be wrong. This CDR3 comprises 15 residues. Here the CDR3 reads CASSPRTGGRNEQYF. CDR3 in DNA: TGTGCCAGCAGTCCTCGGACAGGGGGGAGGAACGAGCAGTACTTC.

This clonotype was detected only a few times. The CDR3 does not close with the conserved phenylalanine or tryptophan, likely indicating a read error. This chain joins TRBV15 and TRBJ2-7, with TRBD1 identical over 11 bases. Germline CDR1 is LNHNV and CDR2 is YYDKDF (reference sequence). The CDR3 covers 18 residues. V shed 0 bases and J 3 bases; nucleotides not matched to a gene: 10. DNA for the CDR3: TGTGCCACCAGCAGAGATTGGACAGGGGGCCCCCACTACTACGAGCAGTACTCC. Its translation is CATSRDWTGGPHYYEQYS.

The table lists this clonotype with a few counts. The CDR3 spells CASSVEGSSGAREYTQYF. DNA for the CDR3: TGTGCCAGCAGCGTAGAAGGGTCTAGCGGGGCCCGAGAATATACGCAGTATTTT. The J gene is TRBJ2-3, the V gene TRBV9; 9 bases align to TRBD2. V shed 0 bases and J 7 bases; nucleotides not matched to a gene: 15. Germline lookup yields CDR1 SGDLS and CDR2 YYNGEE. This CDR3 comprises 18 residues. Drawing the rest from reference TRBV9 and TRBJ2-3, the complete variable domain is DSGVTQTPKHLITATGQRVTLRCSPRSGDLSVYWYQQSLDQGLQFLIQYYNGEERAKGNILERFSAQQFPDLHSELNLSSLELGDSALYFCASSVEGSSGAREYTQYFGPGTRLTVL.

In its sample, this clonotype was seen once. Without the conserved terminal phenylalanine or tryptophan, this CDR3 likely stems from a read error. This chain uses TRBV30 with TRBJ1-1; D unclear. Germline V gene lookup returns CDR1 GTSNPN and CDR2 SVGIG (reference sequence). Trimming took off 2 bases at V and 0 bases at J, with 13 bases between the two ends. The CDR3 extends over 15 amino acids. The CDR3 loop reads CAWSLLSSMNTEAFS. The CDR3 DNA reads TGTGCCTGGAGTCTTCTATCGAGCATGAACACTGAAGCTTTCTCT.

The gene calls are TRBV5-1 and TRBJ1-4, with D hard to call. Germline V gives CDR1 SGHRS, CDR2 YFSETQ. CDR3 length: 14 amino acids. V lost 4 bases, J lost 1 base, and 8 bases lay in between. CDR3 DNA sequence: TGCGCCAGCAGCCCACAGCTAACTAATGAAAAACTGTTTTTT. Translating gives CASSPQLTNEKLFF.

This chain links TRBV7-2 with TRBJ2-7; no reliable D call. Per germline, CDR1 SGHTA and CDR2 FQGNSA. The CDR3 is 15 amino acids. The V end lost 1 base, the J end lost 3 bases, and 13 bases lay between the germline ends. CDR3 nucleotides: TGTGCCAGCAGCTTAGAGCATACATTAGGCTACGAGCAGTACTTC. It encodes CASSLEHTLGYEQYF.

This chain's CDR3 is CSVEQGNPYEQYF. CDR3 coding DNA: TGCAGCGTTGAGCAGGGTAATCCCTACGAGCAGTACTTC. This rearrangement joins TRBV29-1 to TRBJ2-5; TRBD1 is a possible D gene (5 bases). The J call is uncertain, as TRBJ2-7 better fits the DNA end. The germline V gene has CDR1 SQVTM and CDR2 ANQGSEA. This CDR3 has 13 residues.

This chain links TRBV5-5 with TRBJ2-1; 7 bases line up with TRBD2. Trimming cost V 5 bases and J 9 bases; bases outside gene matches: 14. The CDR3 spans 15 residues. Germline V gene lookup returns CDR1 SGHKS and CDR2 YYEKEE (reference sequence). The CDR3 spells CASSPLGLPLGEQFF. Here the CDR3 DNA reads TGTGCCAGCAGTCCTTTGGGACTACCCCTAGGTGAGCAGTTCTTC.

This clonotype occurred a few times. The rearrangement joins TRBV9 to TRBJ2-5, with 8 bases matching TRBD2. CDR3 length: 14 amino acids. Germline-derived CDR1 and CDR2 are SGDLS and YYNGEE. V gave up 0 bases and J gave up 4 bases; unmatched junction bases: 2. The CDR3 spells CASSVGSGGETQYF. CDR3 bases: TGTGCCAGCAGCGTAGGCAGCGGGGGAGAGACCCAGTACTTC.

This clonotype was detected only a few times. The chain joins TRBV7-9 to TRBJ2-3; D is perhaps TRBD1 (6 bases). Germline loops: CDR1 SEHNR, CDR2 FQNEAQ (reference sequence). The CDR3 has 16 amino acids. Between the trimmed V and J ends, which lost 1 base and 3 bases, there was a span of 14 bases. CDR3 protein: CASSLGTGLGTDTQYF. In DNA form, the CDR3 reads TGTGCCAGCAGCTTAGGCACAGGGCTTGGGACAGATACGCAGTATTTT.

This clonotype has only a few counts. The chain recombines TRBV10-3 with TRBJ2-6; no clear D gene. CDR1 is ENHRY and CDR2 is SYGVKD in the germline V gene. The CDR3 is 13 residues long. The V and J ends lost 4 bases and 1 base respectively, with 2 bases between them. The CDR3 DNA reads TGTGCCATCAGTGGGTCTGGGGCCAACGTCCTGACTTTC. Its protein is CAISGSGANVLTF.

This clonotype was counted between two and nine times. Here the CDR3 DNA reads TGTGCCAGCAGCTTGTCGGGTAGGAGGGGCGCTTGCGGCACAGATACGCAGTATTTT. This sequence encodes CASSLSGRRGACGTDTQYF. This sequence joins TRBV5-6 and TRBJ2-3; weak D call: TRBD2 (6 bases). The CDR3 length is 19 residues. Between the trimmed V and J ends, which lost 1 base and 1 base, there was a span of 22 bases. The germline V gene encodes CDR1 SGHDT and CDR2 YYEEEE. Looking up the rest from reference TRBV5-6 and TRBJ2-3 gives the full variable domain: DAGVTQSPTHLIKTRGQQVTLRCSPKSGHDTVSWYQQALGQGPQFIFQYYEEEERQRGNFPDRFSGHQFPNYSSELNVNALLLGDSALYLCASSLSGRRGACGTDTQYFGPGTRLTVL.

The chain uses TRBV5-1 and TRBJ2-5; weak D call: TRBD2 (5 bases). The DNA end lines up better with TRBJ2-7; the J call may be wrong. Looked up from germline, CDR1 is SGHRS and CDR2 is YFSETQ. The CDR3 contains 13 residues. CDR3 coding DNA: TGCGCCAGCAGCACCGGGGAGTTCTACGAGCAGTACTTC. It codes for CASSTGEFYEQYF.

V usage is TRBV5-4 and J usage is TRBJ2-3; the D gene is possibly TRBD1 (5 bases). There are 13 residues in the CDR3. Germline lookup yields CDR1 SGHNT and CDR2 YYREEE (reference sequence). V was clipped by 2 bases and J by 4 bases, with 8 bases between them. The CDR3 DNA reads TGTGCCAGCAGCTTAGTACAGGCAGATACGCAGTATTTT. This translates into CASSLVQADTQYF.

This sequence joins TRBV6-5 and TRBJ2-1; 8 nucleotides match TRBD2. This CDR3 contains 16 residues. J lost 3 bases, V lost 6 bases, and 10 bases had no gene match. Looked up from germline, CDR1 is MNHEY and CDR2 is SVGAGI. In DNA, the CDR3 is TGTGCCAGCAGCCGTTTAGCGGGACGAATCTACAATGAGCAGTTCTTC. This encodes CASSRLAGRIYNEQFF.

This clonotype came up a few times. The rearrangement uses TRBV12-3 or TRBV12-4 and TRBJ2-5; TRBD2 aligns across 14 bases. The J call may be faulty, since TRBJ2-1 better matches the DNA end. This CDR3 region has 14 residues. The CDR3 sequence: CATGLAGGRVEQFF. DNA for the CDR3: TGTGCCACCGGACTAGCGGGAGGTAGGGTTGAGCAGTTCTTC.

The genes are TRBV7-9 and TRBJ2-5; a possible D gene is TRBD1 (7 bases). This CDR3 region has 15 residues. The ends were cut back, 5 bases at V and 7 bases at J, with 20 bases in the middle. Germline V gene data show CDR1 as SEHNR and CDR2 as FQNEAQ (reference sequence). The CDR3 DNA sequence: TGTGCCAGCAGCCGGCGGGGACAGAAAGTGGGGACCCAGTACTTC. It codes for CASSRRGQKVGTQYF.

This clonotype was detected a few times. The CDR3: CSASSGTGVETQYF. In DNA, the CDR3 is TGCAGTGCTAGTTCCGGGACAGGGGTAGAGACCCAGTACTTC. V gene TRBV20-1 combines with J gene TRBJ2-5, with 10 bases identical to TRBD1. The V gene's germline CDR1 is DFQATT and CDR2 SNEGSKA (reference sequence). The CDR3 has 14 residues. V lost 3 bases to trimming and J lost 4 bases; unmatched junction nucleotides: 5.

This sequence joins TRBV5-1 and TRBJ2-3, with 9 bases fitting TRBD2. The CDR3 loop spans 16 amino acids. CDR1 SGHRS and CDR2 YFSETQ come from the germline V gene. The ends lost 0 bases at V and 8 bases at J; junction bases unmatched: 10. The CDR3 spells CASSLAGGRASGTQYF. The CDR3 DNA follows: TGCGCCAGCAGCTTGGCCGGCGGGAGGGCCTCAGGTACGCAGTATTTT.

Here the CDR3 DNA reads TGTGCCAGCAGTTTAGGCACAGGGGGGGGAGAGACCCAGTACTTC. Protein sequence: CASSLGTGGGETQYF. The chain links TRBV12-3 or TRBV12-4 to TRBJ2-5; D might be TRBD1 (8 bases). The CDR3 is 15 residues long. Trimming stripped 1 base from V and 4 bases from J, with 13 bases between.

The rearrangement uses TRBV7-9 and TRBJ2-1; 8 nucleotides align to TRBD1. Germline CDR1 and CDR2: SEHNR and FQNEAQ (reference sequence). The V gene end was trimmed by 5 bases and the J gene end by 4 bases; junction bases not matched to a gene: 13. The CDR3 runs to 17 residues. DNA of the CDR3: TGTGCCAGCAGCCCGGGACAGGATCTCTCGGGTTACAATGAGCAGTTCTTC. This translates into CASSPGQDLSGYNEQFF.

This clonotype appeared many times. The chain is built from TRBV7-9 and TRBJ1-4; 8 bases match TRBD1. The CDR3 is made up of 16 amino acids. The V segment lost 6 bases and the J segment 7 bases; nucleotides outside the gene matches: 13. Germline assignment: CDR1 SEHNR and CDR2 FQNEAQ (reference sequence). CDR3 bases: TGTGCCAGCAGGGCGGGATCCGGGACAGGCGGTGAAAAACTGTTTTTT. This gives the protein CASRAGSGTGGEKLFF.

This sequence joins TRBV30 and TRBJ2-2, with 16 bases aligning to TRBD2. Germline trimming cut 0 bases from V and 6 bases from J; bases unmatched to any gene: 7. The CDR3 extends over 18 amino acids. The germline V gene encodes CDR1 GTSNPN and CDR2 SVGIG (reference sequence). CDR3 loop: CAWSVPGLAGGRPGELFF. In DNA form, the CDR3 reads TGTGCCTGGAGTGTACCGGGACTAGCGGGGGGGCGCCCCGGGGAGCTGTTTTTT.

This clonotype was seen only a few times. The chain has TRBV9 and TRBJ1-4; 11 nucleotides match TRBD1. CDR1 and CDR2 (germline): SGDLS, YYNGEE. V was clipped by 1 base and J by 8 bases; unmatched bases: 4. CDR3 size: 15 residues. CDR3 residues: CASSVQGTGGEKLFF. The CDR3, as DNA: TGTGCCAGCAGCGTACAGGGGACAGGGGGAGAAAAACTGTTTTTT.

The chain employs TRBV12-3 or TRBV12-4 and TRBJ1-2; TRBD1 agrees at 9 bases. V gave up 6 bases and J gave up 8 bases; unmatched junction bases: 7. The CDR3 extends over 13 amino acids. The CDR3 loop reads CASRPGQGSGYTF. The CDR3 DNA reads as TGTGCCAGCAGGCCGGGACAGGGATCCGGCTACACCTTC.

This chain uses TRBV5-4 with TRBJ2-1; perhaps TRBD2 as D (5 bases). CDR1 and CDR2 (germline): SGHNT, YYREEE (reference sequence). The V gene lost 3 bases and the J gene lost 4 bases, with 11 bases spanning the gap. The length of the CDR3 is 14 residues. DNA of the CDR3: TGTGCCAGCAGCTCGTCGGACTGGTACAATGAGCAGTTCTTC. It translates to CASSSSDWYNEQFF.